One sample yielded the 19 T cell receptor beta chains listed below, sequenced in a study of patients and donors after allogeneic stem cell transplantation. TCRdb used MiXCR to reprocess the RT-PCR reads, holding one entry per CDR3 protein. The sample has 400,000 to 450,000 distinct CDR3 sequences, 16% seen once. The sequencing input was blood, either unsorted or a sorted T cell fraction (not recorded which). The source of these receptors is a human donor who was either an allogeneic HSCT recipient or a stem cell or donor lymphocyte infusion donor (not recorded which). It is not recorded whose cells these are; they may come from a transplant donor.

This clonotype came up a few times. The chain recombines TRBV6-2 or TRBV6-3 with TRBJ2-7; TRBD2 matches 7 bases. The CDR3 spans 13 residues. The germline gives CDR1 MNHEY, CDR2 SVGEGT. V shed 10 bases, J shed 3 bases, and the junction held 9 bases outside the gene matches. The CDR3 here is CAIWEGTYYEQYF. CDR3 DNA: TGTGCCATCTGGGAGGGGACTTACTACGAGCAGTACTTC.

V and J are TRBV5-1 and TRBJ2-5; no clear D. Germline V gene sequence: CDR1 SGHRS, CDR2 YFSETQ. Trimming removed 2 bases from V and 1 base from J, with 3 bases in between. The CDR3 loop spans 12 amino acids. The DNA of the CDR3 is TGCGCCAGCAGCTTTGTCCAAGAGACCCAGTACTTC. Its translation is CASSFVQETQYF. Complete variable domain (other parts from reference TRBV5-1 and TRBJ2-5): KAGVTQTPRYLIKTRGQQVTLSCSPISGHRSVSWYQQTPGQGLQFLFEYFSETQRNKGNFPGRFSGRQFSNSRSEMNVSTLELGDSALYLCASSFVQETQYFGPGTRLLVL.

This clonotype was seen more than once but under ten times. The DNA for the CDR3 is TGTGCCAGCAGCCCCAGGGGGCCTCAGCCCCAGCATTTT. It codes for CASSPRGPQPQHF. This chain links TRBV7-8 with TRBJ1-5, with 8 bases aligning to TRBD1. After removal of 5 bases from V and 6 bases from J, the junction contained 3 bases not matched to a gene. This CDR3 is built from 13 residues. CDR1 and CDR2 (germline): SGHVS, FQNEAQ.

J is TRBJ1-4 and V is TRBV5-1; D gene ambiguous. CDR1 and CDR2 (germline): SGHRS, YFSETQ. This CDR3 has 15 residues. V was trimmed by 2 bases and J by 9 bases, leaving 17 bases between them. CDR3 region: CASSLTTGLKKKLFF. In DNA, the CDR3 is TGCGCCAGCAGCTTAACAACCGGACTGAAAAAAAAACTGTTTTTT.

This chain uses TRBV3-1 with TRBJ1-1; a possible D gene is TRBD1 (5 bases). V lost 5 bases to trimming and J lost 4 bases, with 17 bases between them. In germline, CDR1 is LGHDT, CDR2 YNNKEL (reference sequence). This CDR3 spans 15 amino acids. The chain's CDR3 is CASSALSGGTTEAFF. The CDR3 DNA reads as TGTGCCAGCAGCGCTCTATCCGGGGGTACCACTGAAGCTTTCTTT.

This clonotype occurred many times. This chain connects TRBV5-1 to TRBJ2-1, with 8 bases that match TRBD2. CDR3 length equals 16 residues. The germline CDR1 and CDR2 sequences are SGHRS and YFSETQ. J gave up 4 bases and V 0 bases, and 6 bases lay outside the gene matches. The CDR3 nucleotides read TGCGCCAGCAGCTTGGGGACCGGGAGGGGTTACAATGAGCAGTTCTTC. It is translated as CASSLGTGRGYNEQFF.

The chain employs TRBV2 and TRBJ2-3, with D unresolved. This CDR3 has 13 amino acids. The germline gives CDR1 SNHLY, CDR2 FYNNEI. V gave up 7 bases and J gave up 2 bases, with 10 bases separating them. In DNA form, the CDR3 reads TGTGCCAGCACTGAGCGCCACACAGATACGCAGTATTTT. This translates into CASTERHTDTQYF. Using reference TRBV2 and TRBJ2-3 for the parts outside the CDR3, the full variable domain is EPEVTQTPSHQVTQMGQEVILRCVPISNHLYFYWYRQILGQKVEFLVSFYNNEISEKSEIFDDQFSVERPDGSNFTLKIRSTKLEDSAMYFCASTERHTDTQYFGPGTRLTVL.

This clonotype has only a few counts. The chain links TRBV7-2 to TRBJ2-5, with unresolved D. From germline, CDR1 is SGHTA and CDR2 FQGNSA. V shed 2 bases and J shed 2 bases, with 9 bases lying between them. There are 14 residues in the CDR3. CDR3 sequence: CASSLQRVQETQYF. The CDR3 DNA follows: TGTGCCAGCAGCTTACAACGGGTGCAAGAGACCCAGTACTTC.

This chain links TRBV18 with TRBJ1-6; D gene ambiguous. Germline V gene lookup returns CDR1 KGHSH and CDR2 LQKENI. The CDR3 contains 15 residues. Trimming removed 1 base at V and 10 bases at J, with 14 bases between. The CDR3: CASSPRRAQESPLHF. DNA of the CDR3: TGTGCCAGCTCACCACGACGAGCCCAAGAGTCACCCCTCCACTTT.

This chain links TRBV6-1 with TRBJ2-7, with 7 positions matching TRBD2. The CDR3 consists of 14 residues. CDR1 and CDR2 (germline): MNHNS, SASEGT. The V gene end was trimmed by 3 bases and the J gene end by 6 bases; junction bases not matched to a gene: 8. The chain's CDR3 is CASSDGLGGREQYF. As DNA, the CDR3 is TGTGCCAGCAGTGATGGCCTGGGAGGGCGCGAGCAGTACTTC.

This clonotype was detected only once. The chain has TRBV2 and TRBJ2-7; D possibly corresponds to TRBD2 (6 bases). Trimming pared 7 bases from V and 0 bases from J, leaving 13 bases between. Per germline, CDR1 SNHLY and CDR2 FYNNEI. The CDR3 is made up of 14 amino acids. The CDR3 here is CASTGGKGSYEQYF. CDR3 in DNA: TGTGCCAGCACCGGGGGTAAGGGCTCCTACGAGCAGTACTTC.

This clonotype has just a few counts. This rearrangement joins TRBV3-1 to TRBJ2-3; a possible D gene is TRBD2 (6 bases). This CDR3 comprises 16 residues. Per germline, CDR1 LGHDT and CDR2 YNNKEL (reference sequence). The V gene lost 4 bases and the J gene lost 1 base, with 15 bases spanning the gap. The CDR3 DNA reads TGTGCCAGCAGCCCCTCTGGAGGGGCTGGCACAGATACGCAGTATTTT. Amino acid sequence: CASSPSGGAGTDTQYF.

Note on this clonotype: Germline and junction disagree at one end, which may indicate a read error. This rearrangement joins TRBV7-7 to TRBJ2-7; 9 bases line up with TRBD1. The CDR3 is made up of 15 amino acids. Germline CDR1 is SSHAT and CDR2 is FNYEAQ (reference sequence). CDR3 sequence reads: CASSLHRGPSYEQYF. In DNA, the CDR3 is TGTGCTAGCAGCTTACACAGGGGGCCAAGCTACGAGCAGTACTTC.

A few counts support this clonotype. The V and J genes are TRBV10-3 and TRBJ2-2, with 7 bases aligning to TRBD1. The CDR3 loop spans 15 amino acids. The V segment lost 2 bases and the J segment 0 bases; nucleotides outside the gene matches: 0. The V gene's germline CDR1 is ENHRY and CDR2 SYGVKD. The CDR3 region is CAISEGTANTGELFF. The CDR3 coding sequence is TGTGCCATCAGTGAGGGGACAGCGAACACCGGGGAGCTGTTTTTT.

The CDR3 bases are TGCGCCAGCAGCTCAACCGGCGGGGACAGGGTAAATAGAGGCTACACCTTC. Its translation: CASSSTGGDRVNRGYTF. This chain joins TRBV5-1 and TRBJ1-2; 9 nucleotides align to TRBD1. The CDR3 has 17 amino acids. The V gene end was trimmed by 3 bases and the J gene end by 8 bases; junction bases not matched to a gene: 17. Germline loops: CDR1 SGHRS, CDR2 YFSETQ.

The chain uses TRBV30 and TRBJ1-1; D is uncertain. CDR3 length: 15 amino acids. Between the trimmed V and J ends, which lost 3 bases and 6 bases, there was a span of 20 bases. Per germline, CDR1 GTSNPN and CDR2 SVGIG (reference sequence). The CDR3: CAWRELRTLGAEAFF. The CDR3 region has the DNA TGTGCCTGGAGGGAACTTAGAACCCTCGGGGCTGAAGCTTTCTTT.

This clonotype was counted a few times. The V and J genes are TRBV4-3 and TRBJ2-3; TRBD2 is a possible D gene (5 bases). The CDR3 spans 14 residues. Germline V gene data show CDR1 as LGHNA and CDR2 as YSLEER. Trimming took off 4 bases at V and 5 bases at J, with 13 bases between the two ends. This chain's CDR3 is CASSPRRQLDTQYF. The DNA for the CDR3 is TGCGCCAGCAGCCCCCGGAGGCAGTTAGATACGCAGTATTTT.

This clonotype was seen more than once but under ten times. The chain carries TRBV12-3 or TRBV12-4 and TRBJ1-2, with 7 bases identical to TRBD1. Trimming took 6 bases from V and 1 from J; bases not matched to a gene: 5. This CDR3 contains 14 residues. CDR3: CASRGTALNYGYTF. The CDR3 DNA reads as TGTGCCAGCAGGGGGACAGCTCTTAACTATGGCTACACCTTC.

This clonotype was picked up a small number of times. The chain joins TRBV19 to TRBJ2-2, with D tentatively TRBD1 or TRBD2 (5 bases each). The CDR3 consists of 16 residues. V shed 5 bases and J shed 4 bases, with 17 bases lying between them. CDR1 and CDR2 from the germline V gene are LNHDA and SQIVND (reference sequence). The CDR3 loop is CASSGPGRSSTGELFF. The CDR3, as DNA: TGTGCCAGTAGTGGCCCGGGACGGTCATCCACCGGGGAGCTGTTTTTT.